Each of the 14 T cell receptor beta chains below was sequenced from the same sample in a study of cytomegalovirus exposure and HLA in healthy donors. The protocol was immunoSEQ multiplex PCR, while the TCRdb copy is restricted to in-frame clones and leaves out a portion. The sample lists 150,000 to 200,000 clones, 86% occurring once. Sequenced: PBMCs. The receptors originated from a woman aged 18-29 years in good health and CMV-seronegative.

The chain links TRBV5-1 to TRBJ2-1; the D gene is possibly TRBD1 (6 bases). Germline-derived CDR1 and CDR2 are SGHRS and YFSETQ. The CDR3 extends over 14 amino acids. V lost 0 bases and J 6 bases, leaving 10 bases between the germline ends. CDR3 region: CASSLDRVANEQFF. CDR3 coding DNA: TGCGCCAGCAGCTTGGACAGGGTGGCCAATGAGCAGTTCTTC.

The chain links TRBV5-1 to TRBJ1-4; 7 positions match TRBD1. The germline V gene has CDR1 SGHRS and CDR2 YFSETQ. The CDR3 runs to 14 residues. The V and J ends lost 8 bases and 3 bases, in that order; junction bases with no gene match: 7. CDR3 sequence: CASRTGASNEKLFF. In DNA form, the CDR3 reads TGCGCCAGTAGGACAGGAGCTTCTAATGAAAAACTGTTTTTT.

The chain employs TRBV29-1 and TRBJ1-1, with 7 bases that match TRBD1. There are 13 residues in the CDR3. V gave up 7 bases and J gave up 0 bases; unmatched junction bases: 5. Germline values: CDR1 SQVTM, CDR2 ANQGSEA. The CDR3 spells CSAGTALNTEAFF. The CDR3 coding sequence is TGCAGCGCCGGGACAGCATTGAACACTGAAGCTTTCTTT. The whole variable domain, remainder taken from reference TRBV29-1 and TRBJ1-1, is SAVISQKPSRDICQRGTSLTIQCQVDSQVTMMFWYRQQPGQSLTLIATANQGSEATYESGFVIDKFPISRPNLTFSTLTVSNMSPEDSSIYLCSAGTALNTEAFFGQGTRLTVV.

The V gene is TRBV6-1, the J gene TRBJ2-1; a possible D gene is TRBD1 (7 bases). Germline lookup yields CDR1 MNHNS and CDR2 SASEGT. CDR3 length equals 16 residues. Between the trimmed V and J ends, which lost 4 bases and 4 bases, there was a span of 17 bases. In DNA form, the CDR3 reads TGTGCCAGCAGTGTCAAACGGCAGGGGGGATACAATGAGCAGTTCTTC. It translates to CASSVKRQGGYNEQFF.

This rearrangement joins TRBV5-4 to TRBJ2-2; 11 positions match TRBD2. The germline V gene encodes CDR1 SGHNT and CDR2 YYREEE (reference sequence). CDR3 length equals 16 residues. V lost 4 bases and J lost 4; bases outside the gene matches: 6. CDR3 coding DNA: TGTGCCAGCAGCCAACTAGCGGGAGTAGGCACCGGGGAGCTGTTTTTT. This encodes CASSQLAGVGTGELFF.

A word on this clone: The junction departs from the called germline gene at one end, perhaps through a read error. This sequence joins TRBV11-2 and TRBJ2-3; tentatively, D is TRBD2 (5 bases). Looked up from germline, CDR1 is SGHAT and CDR2 is FQNNGV. This CDR3 is 12 amino acids long. CDR3 in amino acids: CASSLGPGWRHF. For the CDR3, the DNA is TGTGCCAGCAGCTTAGGTCCGGGCTGGAGGCATTTT.

This sequence joins TRBV6-4 and TRBJ1-2, with 9 bases aligning to TRBD1. The CDR3 is 13 amino acids. J was trimmed by 5 bases and V by 5 bases; bases with no gene match: 3. The germline gives CDR1 MRHNA, CDR2 SNTAGT. The CDR3 protein is CASSWTGVYGYTF. In DNA form, the CDR3 reads TGTGCCAGCAGTTGGACAGGGGTATATGGCTACACCTTC.

J is TRBJ2-4 and V is TRBV5-8; perhaps TRBD2 as D (6 bases). Germline assignment: CDR1 SGHTS and CDR2 YDEGEE. CDR3 size: 15 residues. Trimming cost V 5 bases and J 8 bases, with 20 bases left between them. CDR3 amino acids: CASSSSLGTSDIQYF. The DNA of the CDR3 is TGTGCCAGCAGTTCCAGTCTAGGGACTTCGGACATTCAGTACTTC.

A single count supports this clone. The CDR3 here is CSVEDGRRSGNTIYF. In DNA form, the CDR3 reads TGCAGCGTTGAAGACGGCAGGCGCTCTGGAAACACCATATATTTT. V is TRBV29-1 and J is TRBJ1-3; unclear D gene. V shed 0 bases and J shed 0 bases, with 9 bases lying between them. CDR1 and CDR2 from the germline V gene are SQVTM and ANQGSEA. The CDR3 is 15 residues long.

The chain couples TRBV7-2 to TRBJ2-2; 11 nucleotides align to TRBD2. The CDR3 consists of 17 residues. The trim removed 5 bases at V and 6 bases at J, leaving 11 bases unmatched. From germline, CDR1 is SGHTA and CDR2 FQGNSA. The CDR3 sequence is CASSPKYRLAGPGELFF. The CDR3, as DNA: TGTGCCAGCAGCCCCAAATATCGACTAGCGGGACCCGGGGAGCTGTTTTTT.

This clone showed up just once. The chain employs TRBV5-7 and TRBJ2-7, with 8 nucleotides matching TRBD2. Being an ORF, TRBV5-7 has a function that is uncertain. The CDR3 sequence is 16 residues long. V lost 1 base and J lost 6; bases outside the gene matches: 12. The CDR3 coding sequence is TGTGCCAGCAGCTTGCTGGGACGGGAGGGCCGGATCGAGCAGTACTTC. Its protein product is CASSLLGREGRIEQYF.

The rearrangement links TRBV2 to TRBJ2-7; 7 positions agree with TRBD1. Germline CDR1 is SNHLY and CDR2 is FYNNEI. This CDR3 is built from 14 residues. After removal of 6 bases from V and 3 bases from J, the junction contained 8 bases not matched to a gene. The CDR3 is CASSDSTGVYEQYF. The DNA for the CDR3 is TGTGCCAGCAGCGACTCTACAGGGGTCTACGAGCAGTACTTC.

The J gene is TRBJ2-5, the V gene TRBV5-1; D unclear. V lost 0 bases and J lost 5, with 8 bases in between. Per the germline V gene, CDR1 is SGHRS and CDR2 is YFSETQ. CDR3 size: 13 residues. The CDR3 nucleotides read TGCGCCAGCAGCTTGGTTCCTCGGGAGACCCAGTACTTC. It specifies CASSLVPRETQYF.

The rearrangement joins TRBV19 to TRBJ2-2, with a weak D call TRBD2 (7 bases). The ends were cut back, 6 bases at V and 3 bases at J, with 17 bases in the middle. Germline CDR1 reads LNHDA; CDR2 reads SQIVND (reference sequence). CDR3 length: 16 residues. CDR3 coding DNA: TGTGCCAGTAGCACTCGAGGGGGGGCCCACACCGGGGAGCTGTTTTTT. It specifies CASSTRGGAHTGELFF.